The 26 T cell receptor beta chains reported below all come from one sample, sequenced in a study of CD8 T cells in ankylosing spondylitis. TCRdb passed the 5' RACE reads through MiXCR, listing each CDR3 protein once. The sample contains roughly 280,000 distinct CDR3 sequences, over 15% of which appear only once. Sequencing was carried out using blood, either unsorted or a sorted T cell fraction (not recorded which). The receptors stem from a male donor with ankylosing spondylitis or in good health (not recorded which).

This clonotype was seen a handful of times. The CDR3, as DNA: TGTGCCAGCAGCTTAGCCGCCGGGTCCGGGTCACCCCTCCACTTT. This translates into CASSLAAGSGSPLHF. The genes are TRBV7-8 and TRBJ1-6; the D is unclear. V lost 0 bases and J lost 10, with 13 bases in between. The CDR3 is made up of 15 amino acids. The germline gives CDR1 SGHVS, CDR2 FQNEAQ.

This clonotype was found a few times. The chain is built from TRBV6-1 and TRBJ2-5, with TRBD1 identical over 10 bases. Germline V gives CDR1 MNHNS, CDR2 SASEGT. The CDR3 spans 16 residues. The J segment lost 1 base and the V segment lost 6 bases, leaving 8 bases of the junction unmatched. CDR3 DNA: TGTGCCAGCAGCCGGGGGACAGGGGCAATCCAAGAGACCCAGTACTTC. Encoded protein: CASSRGTGAIQETQYF.

This clonotype was recorded at least ten times. This sequence joins TRBV7-6 and TRBJ1-5; D is possibly TRBD1 (6 bases). The CDR3 consists of 13 residues. Germline loops: CDR1 SGHVS, CDR2 FNYEAQ. Trimming pared 5 bases from V and 5 bases from J, leaving 10 bases between. The CDR3 DNA reads TGTGCCAGCAGCGCAGGGGTCTATCAGCCCCAGCATTTT. It encodes CASSAGVYQPQHF.

This clonotype was observed at least ten times. The chain joins TRBV27 to TRBJ2-2; TRBD1 aligns across 7 bases. J was trimmed by 8 bases and V by 5 bases; bases with no gene match: 8. Germline assignment: CDR1 MNHEY and CDR2 SMNVEV (reference sequence). The CDR3 sequence is 14 residues long. The CDR3 nucleotides read TGTGCCAGCAGTCCCACACAGGGGTCAGGGGAGCTGTTTTTT. Its protein is CASSPTQGSGELFF.

This clonotype appeared many times. The genes are TRBV28 and TRBJ2-3, with a possible D match to TRBD2 (6 bases). Trimming removed 3 bases at V and 7 bases at J, with 17 bases between. The V gene's germline CDR1 is MDHEN and CDR2 SYDVKM. The CDR3 is made up of 15 amino acids. Here the CDR3 reads CASSLDTRGMNTQYF. The DNA of the CDR3 is TGTGCCAGCAGTTTGGACACCCGGGGGATGAATACGCAGTATTTT.

This clonotype was detected only a few times. In DNA form, the CDR3 reads TGCGCCAGCAGACCACCGGGACAGAACATAAACATTCAGTACTTC. As protein: CASRPPGQNINIQYF. The chain combines TRBV5-1 with TRBJ2-4; 7 bases map to TRBD1. V was clipped by 5 bases and J by 6 bases; unmatched bases: 11. This CDR3 spans 15 amino acids. The germline CDR1 and CDR2 sequences are SGHRS and YFSETQ.

Only a few counts were recorded for this clonotype. The V gene is TRBV28, the J gene TRBJ1-4; no clear D gene. This CDR3 contains 14 residues. Trimming took off 2 bases at V and 4 bases at J, with 8 bases between the two ends. The germline V gene has CDR1 MDHEN and CDR2 SYDVKM. In DNA form, the CDR3 reads TGTGCCAGCAGTTTAATAGGGCGTAATGAAAAACTGTTTTTT. Amino acid sequence: CASSLIGRNEKLFF.

This sequence joins TRBV7-8 and TRBJ1-4; no firm D call. Germline V gives CDR1 SGHVS, CDR2 FQNEAQ. Trimming left V 1 base short and J 7 bases short, with 10 bases between. The CDR3 contains 14 residues. The CDR3 spells CASSLGREGEKLFF. Written as DNA, the CDR3 is TGTGCCAGCAGCTTAGGGAGGGAGGGTGAAAAACTGTTTTTT.

This sequence joins TRBV5-1 and TRBJ1-1; D is possibly TRBD1 (6 bases). The germline gives CDR1 SGHRS, CDR2 YFSETQ. V was clipped by 4 bases and J by 4 bases, with 20 bases between them. The CDR3 covers 16 residues. The CDR3 DNA sequence: TGCGCCAGCAGCCGGGGCCAGGGGAGTAGTTTCACTGAAGCTTTCTTT. Its translation: CASSRGQGSSFTEAFF.

The genes are TRBV7-6 and TRBJ2-5; 7 bases map to TRBD2. The CDR3 is 15 residues long. Germline V gene data show CDR1 as SGHVS and CDR2 as FNYEAQ. V shed 0 bases, J shed 5 bases, and the junction held 6 bases outside the gene matches. CDR3 in DNA: TGTGCCAGCAGCTTAGCGCTGGGGGAGGGGGAGACCCAGTACTTC. Translation gives CASSLALGEGETQYF.

V and J are TRBV6-1 and TRBJ2-4; 14 nucleotides match TRBD2. CDR3 length: 17 amino acids. The germline gives CDR1 MNHNS, CDR2 SASEGT. The junction had 8 bases not matched to a gene; V was cut back by 6 bases and J by 4 bases. CDR3 region: CASRPGTSGRSKNIQYF. Here the CDR3 DNA reads TGTGCCAGCAGACCTGGGACTAGCGGGAGATCAAAAAACATTCAGTACTTC.

Ten or more counts support this clonotype. CDR3 DNA: TGTGCCAGCAGGCCGGGACTAGGGACAGATACGCAGTATTTT. Translation: CASRPGLGTDTQYF. V is TRBV6-2 or TRBV6-3 and J is TRBJ2-3, with 8 bases matching TRBD2. The CDR3 contains 14 residues. V shed 6 bases and J 3 bases; nucleotides not matched to a gene: 5. CDR1 is MNHEY, CDR2 SVGEGT, per germline.

This clonotype was counted between two and nine times. This rearrangement joins TRBV6-1 to TRBJ2-3; 8 nucleotides agree with TRBD2. The CDR3 contains 15 residues. The V gene's germline CDR1 is MNHNS and CDR2 SASEGT. Losses at the gene ends were 6 bases for V and 1 base for J; bases not matched to a gene: 6. The chain's CDR3 is CASRVSGGRTDTQYF. The CDR3 DNA reads as TGTGCCAGCAGGGTCAGCGGGGGACGCACAGATACGCAGTATTTT.

This chain uses TRBV28 with TRBJ2-2; tentatively, D is TRBD1 (6 bases). V was pared by 6 bases and J by 4 bases, with 15 bases between. The CDR3 has 15 residues. Germline values: CDR1 MDHEN, CDR2 SYDVKM. The CDR3 region has the DNA TGTGCCAGCAGCCAGGACAGTCGGATCACCGGGGAGCTGTTTTTT. Its protein is CASSQDSRITGELFF.

J is TRBJ2-5 and V is TRBV24-1, with D possibly TRBD2 on 6 matching bases. The germline V gene has CDR1 KGHDR and CDR2 SFDVKD. CDR3 length: 11 residues. V was clipped by 9 bases and J by 9 bases, with 13 bases between them. The CDR3 is CATSSGGPQYF. DNA for the CDR3: TGTGCCACCTCGTCCGGGGGACCCCAGTACTTC.

The table lists this clonotype with a few counts. The chain carries TRBV6-1 and TRBJ1-6; D not resolved. The ends were cut back, 0 bases at V and 13 bases at J, with 13 bases in the middle. The CDR3 has 14 amino acids. Germline CDR1 is MNHNS and CDR2 is SASEGT. CDR3 in amino acids: CASSEAVWIRPLHF. The DNA of the CDR3 is TGTGCCAGCAGTGAAGCTGTTTGGATACGTCCCCTCCACTTT.

This clonotype was observed a few times. The CDR3 nucleotides are TGCGCCAGCGGGACCGGGACTAGCGGGGGAGATACGCAGTATTTT. Translating it yields CASGTGTSGGDTQYF. The chain carries TRBV5-1 and TRBJ2-3; the match to TRBD2 covers 14 bases. With 7 bases clipped from V and 5 bases from J, the junction kept 6 bases outside the gene matches. This CDR3 is 15 amino acids long. Germline assignment: CDR1 SGHRS and CDR2 YFSETQ.

The rearrangement uses TRBV5-8 and TRBJ1-1; D is unresolved. V dropped 0 bases and J dropped 1 base, with 4 bases sitting between them. The length of the CDR3 is 13 residues. Germline V lookup: CDR1 SGHTS, CDR2 YDEGEE. CDR3 sequence reads: CASSLAKNTEAFF. CDR3 DNA sequence: TGTGCCAGCAGCTTGGCCAAGAACACTGAAGCTTTCTTT.

V gene TRBV5-1 combines with J gene TRBJ2-1, with D tentatively TRBD1 (5 bases). CDR1 and CDR2 (germline): SGHRS, YFSETQ. Trimming shortened V by 0 bases and J by 6 bases, and 10 bases separated the two germline ends. The CDR3 extends over 14 amino acids. CDR3 in DNA: TGCGCCAGCAGCTTGGGGCTAAGGGGCAATGAGCAGTTCTTC. Translation: CASSLGLRGNEQFF. Variable domain in full (rest from reference TRBV5-1 and TRBJ2-1): KAGVTQTPRYLIKTRGQQVTLSCSPISGHRSVSWYQQTPGQGLQFLFEYFSETQRNKGNFPGRFSGRQFSNSRSEMNVSTLELGDSALYLCASSLGLRGNEQFFGPGTRLTVL.

In this sample, this clonotype turned up many times. The chain employs TRBV28 and TRBJ2-1; no reliable D call. CDR3 length: 14 residues. V lost 6 bases to trimming and J lost 7 bases, with 16 bases between them. Germline CDR1 MDHEN, CDR2 SYDVKM. Here the CDR3 reads CASRPHQVGNEQFF. The CDR3 nucleotides read TGTGCCAGCAGGCCCCACCAGGTGGGGAATGAGCAGTTCTTC. The complete variable domain, with remaining parts taken from reference TRBV28 and TRBJ2-1, reads DVKVTQSSRYLVKRTGEKVFLECVQDMDHENMFWYRQDPGLGLRLIYFSYDVKMKEKGDIPEGYSVSREKKERFSLILESASTNQTSMYLCASRPHQVGNEQFFGPGTRLTVL.

The V and J genes are TRBV10-3 and TRBJ1-4, with a tentative D call TRBD1 (6 bases). Germline values: CDR1 ENHRY, CDR2 SYGVKD. The CDR3 extends over 14 amino acids. The V end was cut by 5 bases, the J end by 4 bases, with 11 bases between. The CDR3 DNA is TGTGCCATCAGTCCGGGGACAAATAATGAAAAACTGTTTTTT. This sequence encodes CAISPGTNNEKLFF.

This clonotype was recorded a few times. The chain carries TRBV3-1 and TRBJ1-1; D perhaps matches TRBD1 (6 bases). The V end lost 2 bases, the J end lost 2 bases, and 15 bases lay between the germline ends. Germline V CDR1 and CDR2: LGHDT, YNNKEL (reference sequence). The length of the CDR3 is 16 residues. This CDR3 is CASSQTPWDKNTEAFF. Written as DNA, the CDR3 is TGTGCCAGCAGCCAAACTCCCTGGGACAAAAACACTGAAGCTTTCTTT.

This clonotype was seen ten or more times. The chain uses TRBV29-1 and TRBJ2-1; TRBD2 aligns across 7 bases. This CDR3 comprises 13 residues. Germline-derived CDR1 and CDR2 are SQVTM and ANQGSEA. V dropped 4 bases and J dropped 2; count of bases not matched to a gene: 2. The CDR3 DNA reads TGCAGCGTTGGACTAGCTCCCTACAATGAGCAGTTCTTC. Its translation is CSVGLAPYNEQFF.

This clonotype was counted a few times. The V call is TRBV20-1, the J call TRBJ2-1; TRBD2 matches 8 bases. V shed 3 bases, J shed 3 bases, and the junction held 7 bases outside the gene matches. Germline CDR1 is DFQATT and CDR2 is SNEGSKA (reference sequence). The CDR3 is 15 residues long. CDR3 sequence (DNA): TGCAGTGCTAGTGACTGGACTAGCCGCTACAATGAGCAGTTCTTC. Translating gives CSASDWTSRYNEQFF.

This chain uses TRBV10-3 with TRBJ2-3; D is unresolved. CDR1 and CDR2 (germline): ENHRY, SYGVKD. CDR3 length: 12 residues. V dropped 0 bases and J dropped 6 bases, with 4 bases sitting between them. The CDR3 DNA reads as TGTGCCATCAGTGAGTCGGTGGATACGCAGTATTTT. Amino acids: CAISESVDTQYF.

This clonotype occurred a few times. The CDR3 here is CASSPGPNAGHEQFF. CDR3 sequence (DNA): TGTGCCAGCAGTCCTGGACCTAATGCCGGGCATGAGCAGTTCTTC. The V and J genes are TRBV12-3 or TRBV12-4 and TRBJ2-1; D remains ambiguous. This CDR3 has 15 amino acids. Trimming took off 5 bases at V and 8 bases at J, with 19 bases between the two ends.